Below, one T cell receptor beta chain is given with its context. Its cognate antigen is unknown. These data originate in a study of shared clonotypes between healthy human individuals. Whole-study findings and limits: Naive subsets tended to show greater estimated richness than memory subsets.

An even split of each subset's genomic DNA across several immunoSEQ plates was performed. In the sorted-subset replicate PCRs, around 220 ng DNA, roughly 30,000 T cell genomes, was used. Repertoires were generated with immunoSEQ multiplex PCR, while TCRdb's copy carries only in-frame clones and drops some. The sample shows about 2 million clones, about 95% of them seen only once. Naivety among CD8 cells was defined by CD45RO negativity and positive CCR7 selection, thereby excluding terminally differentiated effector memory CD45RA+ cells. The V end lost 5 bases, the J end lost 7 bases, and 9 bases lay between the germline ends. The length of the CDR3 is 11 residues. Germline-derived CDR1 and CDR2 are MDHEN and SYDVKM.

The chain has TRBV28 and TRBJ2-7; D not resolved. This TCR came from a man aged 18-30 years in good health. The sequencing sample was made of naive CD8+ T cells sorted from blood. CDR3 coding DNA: TGTGCCAGCAGTGACTTACGTGAGCAGTACTTC. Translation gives CASSDLREQYF. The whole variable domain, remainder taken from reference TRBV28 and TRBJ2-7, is DVKVTQSSRYLVKRTGEKVFLECVQDMDHENMFWYRQDPGLGLRLIYFSYDVKMKEKGDIPEGYSVSREKKERFSLILESASTNQTSMYLCASSDLREQYFGPGTRLTVT.